This is a list of T cell receptor beta chains from one sample in a study of tumor-infiltrating lymphocytes in primary liver carcinoma. Via MiXCR, TCRdb re-called the multiplex PCR reads, giving one row per CDR3 protein. Seen here are hundreds of thousands of distinct CDR3 sequences, around three fifths observed once, and the top ten hold approximately 9.4%. Specimen: peripheral blood. These TCRs come from a man in his forties or fifties with primary liver carcinoma and hepatitis B virus infection. CDR3s include the opening cysteine and the closing phenylalanine or tryptophan. The D gene is left open where the match is weak.

CDR3	J	D	V
CASWAAALNNEQFF	TRBJ2-1	.	TRBV28
CASRMGGFETDTQYF	TRBJ2-3	TRBD2	TRBV5-1
CAWSEIHHGQDYGYTF	TRBJ1-2	TRBD1	TRBV30
CASSPAGGLFIGELFF	TRBJ2-2	TRBD2	TRBV11-3
CASNSDTGELFF	TRBJ2-2	.	TRBV7-3
CASGLAGPNTGELLF	TRBJ2-2	TRBD2	TRBV7-9
CASSRGTTNYGYTF	TRBJ1-2	.	TRBV4-3
CASSEGQMNTEAFF	TRBJ1-1	.	TRBV6-1
CASSVGRTSGALGANVLTF	TRBJ2-6	TRBD2	TRBV9
CTSSRGQGGEKLFF	TRBJ1-4	TRBD1	TRBV4-3
CASREHSGGTGELFF	TRBJ2-2	TRBD2	TRBV28
CASSLRDRVNEWYF	TRBJ2-7	TRBD1	TRBV11-1
CASSPGTSGRTTDTQYF	TRBJ2-3	TRBD2	TRBV10-1
CASNPGTGTLAKNIQYF	TRBJ2-4	.	TRBV11-1
CASSSRLAGGSSYNELFF	TRBJ2-1	TRBD2	TRBV6-2/TRBV6-3
CASSDMGAIYYEQSF	TRBJ2-1	.	TRBV6-1
CAISLDLGVAQTQHF	TRBJ1-5	.	TRBV11-3
CASSLFPNTEAFF	TRBJ1-1	.	TRBV2
CASRGGGRETQYF	TRBJ2-5	.	TRBV28
CASSFGATGSGRQETQYF	TRBJ2-5	.	TRBV28
CASSLVPPNTDTQYF	TRBJ2-3	.	TRBV11-2
CASSEALGQGKLFF	TRBJ1-4	.	TRBV6-1
CTNSLGLADTGELFF	TRBJ2-2	TRBD2	TRBV11-3
CASSPVTGSHEQYF	TRBJ2-7	.	TRBV18
CASSLAPSGENEQFF	TRBJ2-1	TRBD2	TRBV5-1
CASGGQGAFSNQPQHF	TRBJ1-5	TRBD1	TRBV28
CDRPDRVTWTDTQYF	TRBJ2-3	TRBD1	TRBV12-3/TRBV12-4
CASILGQTPGTQYF	TRBJ2-5	.	TRBV7-9
CASSFASLEQYF	TRBJ2-7	.	TRBV6-6
CASSSRSQGIDTQYF	TRBJ2-3	TRBD1	TRBV11-2
CASSPSLLAGGSEQFF	TRBJ2-1	TRBD2	TRBV2
CASSPSLTGTGSPLHF	TRBJ1-6	TRBD1	TRBV5-1
CASGPAFAGNTGELFF	TRBJ2-2	.	TRBV4-3
CARSPARGEGAGLLWTYNEQFF	TRBJ2-1	.	TRBV5-6
CASSPTTGSGDGAKNIQYF	TRBJ2-4	TRBD1	TRBV6-2/TRBV6-3
CANSPGLGLAGGITDTQYF	TRBJ2-3	TRBD2	TRBV11-1
CASSGFLAGGRGEQYF	TRBJ2-7	TRBD2	TRBV2
CASSLATGPDTQYF	TRBJ2-3	.	TRBV5-1
CASSLESVYNEQFF	TRBJ2-1	.	TRBV5-1
CASSLKGPSSPLHF	TRBJ1-6	.	TRBV5-4
CASSGGKRTEAFF	TRBJ1-1	.	TRBV6-1
CATKGGMSYNEQFF	TRBJ2-1	.	TRBV24-1
CACTYRGAETQYF	TRBJ2-5	TRBD1	TRBV6-2/TRBV6-3
CASSPPRQGIGEQYF	TRBJ2-7	TRBD1	TRBV28
CASSQDRGRITGELFF	TRBJ2-2	TRBD1	TRBV14
CASSLSGQATYEQYF	TRBJ2-7	.	TRBV11-3
CASRYRQVDARGANVLTF	TRBJ2-6	.	TRBV28
CASSFTGNEQFF	TRBJ2-1	.	TRBV5-5